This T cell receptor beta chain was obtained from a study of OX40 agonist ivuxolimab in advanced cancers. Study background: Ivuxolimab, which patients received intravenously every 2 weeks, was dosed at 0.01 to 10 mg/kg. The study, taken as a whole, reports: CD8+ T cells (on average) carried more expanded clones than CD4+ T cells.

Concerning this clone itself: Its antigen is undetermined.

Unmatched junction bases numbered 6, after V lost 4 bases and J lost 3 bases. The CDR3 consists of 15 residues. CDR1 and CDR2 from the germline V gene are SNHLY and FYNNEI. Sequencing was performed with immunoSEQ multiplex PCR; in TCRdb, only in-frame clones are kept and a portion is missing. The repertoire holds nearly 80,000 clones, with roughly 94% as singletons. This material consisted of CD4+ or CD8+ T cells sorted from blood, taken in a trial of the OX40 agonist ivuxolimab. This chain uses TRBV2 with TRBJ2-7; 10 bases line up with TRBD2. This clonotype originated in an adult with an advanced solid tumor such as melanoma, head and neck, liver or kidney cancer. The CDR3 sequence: CASSGGGTSVYEQYF. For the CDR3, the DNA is TGTGCCAGCAGTGGGGGTGGGACTAGCGTCTACGAGCAGTACTTC.